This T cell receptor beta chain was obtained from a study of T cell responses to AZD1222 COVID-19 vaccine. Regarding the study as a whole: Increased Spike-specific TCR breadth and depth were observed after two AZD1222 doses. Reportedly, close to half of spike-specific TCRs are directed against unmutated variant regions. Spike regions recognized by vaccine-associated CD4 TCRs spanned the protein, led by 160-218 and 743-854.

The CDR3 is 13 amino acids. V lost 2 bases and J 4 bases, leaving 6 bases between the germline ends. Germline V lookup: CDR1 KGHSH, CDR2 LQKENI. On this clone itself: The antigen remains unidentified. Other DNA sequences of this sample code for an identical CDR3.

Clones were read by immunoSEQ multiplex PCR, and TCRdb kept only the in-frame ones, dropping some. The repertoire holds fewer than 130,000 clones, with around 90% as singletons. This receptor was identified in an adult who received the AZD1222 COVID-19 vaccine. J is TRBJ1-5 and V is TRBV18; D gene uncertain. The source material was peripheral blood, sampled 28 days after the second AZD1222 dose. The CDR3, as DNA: TGTGCCAGCTCACCAGGTGAAAATCAGCCCCAGCATTTT. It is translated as CASSPGENQPQHF.